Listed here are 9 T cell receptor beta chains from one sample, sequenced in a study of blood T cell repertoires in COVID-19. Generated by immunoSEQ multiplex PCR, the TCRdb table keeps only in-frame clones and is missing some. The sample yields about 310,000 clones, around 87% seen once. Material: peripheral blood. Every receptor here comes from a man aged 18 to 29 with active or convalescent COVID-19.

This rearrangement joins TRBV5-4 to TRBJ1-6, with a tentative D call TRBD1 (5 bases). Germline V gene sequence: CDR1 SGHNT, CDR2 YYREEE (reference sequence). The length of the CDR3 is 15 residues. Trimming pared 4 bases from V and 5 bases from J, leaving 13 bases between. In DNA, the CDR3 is TGTGCCAGCAGCCTTCTGTTGGACAATAATTCACCCCTCCACTTT. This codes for CASSLLLDNNSPLHF. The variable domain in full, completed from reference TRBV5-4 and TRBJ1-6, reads ETGVTQSPTHLIKTRGQQVTLRCSSQSGHNTVSWYQQALGQGPQFIFQYYREEENGRGNFPPRFSGLQFPNYSSELNVNALELDDSALYLCASSLLLDNNSPLHFGNGTRLTVT.

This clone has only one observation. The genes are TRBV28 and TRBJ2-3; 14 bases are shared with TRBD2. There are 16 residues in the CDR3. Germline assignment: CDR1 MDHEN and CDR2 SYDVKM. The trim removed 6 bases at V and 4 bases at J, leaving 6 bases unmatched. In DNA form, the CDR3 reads TGTGCCAGCAGGCCGGGACTAGCGGGAGATCCAGATACGCAGTATTTT. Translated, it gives CASRPGLAGDPDTQYF.

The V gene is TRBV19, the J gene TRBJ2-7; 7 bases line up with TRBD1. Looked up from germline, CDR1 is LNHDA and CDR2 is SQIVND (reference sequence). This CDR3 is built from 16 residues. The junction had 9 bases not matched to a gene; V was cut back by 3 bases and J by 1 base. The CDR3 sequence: CASSIRQQGHSYEQYF. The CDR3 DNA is TGTGCCAGTAGTATCCGCCAACAGGGGCATTCCTACGAGCAGTACTTC.

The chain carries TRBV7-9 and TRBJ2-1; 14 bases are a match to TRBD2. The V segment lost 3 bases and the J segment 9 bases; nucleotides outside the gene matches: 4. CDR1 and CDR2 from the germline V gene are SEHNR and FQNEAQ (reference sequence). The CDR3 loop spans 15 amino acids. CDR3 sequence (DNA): TGTGCCAGCAGCTTGACTAGCGGGGGGGCGGTTGAGCAGTTCTTC. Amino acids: CASSLTSGGAVEQFF.

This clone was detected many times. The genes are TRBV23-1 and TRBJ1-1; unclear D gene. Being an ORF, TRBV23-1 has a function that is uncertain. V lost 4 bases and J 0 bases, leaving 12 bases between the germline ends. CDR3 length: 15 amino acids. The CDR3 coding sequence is TGCGCCAGCAGTCGGCCGGGAATCATGAACACTGAAGCTTTCTTT. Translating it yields CASSRPGIMNTEAFF.

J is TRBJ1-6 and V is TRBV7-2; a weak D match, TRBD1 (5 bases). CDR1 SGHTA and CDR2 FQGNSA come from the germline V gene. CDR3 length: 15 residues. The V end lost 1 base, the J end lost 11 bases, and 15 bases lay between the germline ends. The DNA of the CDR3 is TGTGCCAGCAGCTTAGGCTCGGGGGGTACGGCACCCCTCCACTTT. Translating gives CASSLGSGGTAPLHF.

This chain's CDR3 is CASWDTRLPDTQYF. The CDR3 DNA sequence: TGTGCCAGTTGGGACACTCGACTTCCAGATACGCAGTATTTT. This chain connects TRBV19 to TRBJ2-3, with D possibly being TRBD1 (6 bases). Germline V gives CDR1 LNHDA, CDR2 SQIVND (reference sequence). The CDR3 covers 14 residues. V lost 8 bases and J lost 4, with 16 bases in between.

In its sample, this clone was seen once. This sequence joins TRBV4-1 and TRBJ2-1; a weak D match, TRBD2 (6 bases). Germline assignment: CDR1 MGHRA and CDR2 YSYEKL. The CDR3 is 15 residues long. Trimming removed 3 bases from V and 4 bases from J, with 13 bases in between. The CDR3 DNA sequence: TGCGCCAGCAGCCAGGGGGGACGGACTTACAATGAGCAGTTCTTC. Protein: CASSQGGRTYNEQFF.

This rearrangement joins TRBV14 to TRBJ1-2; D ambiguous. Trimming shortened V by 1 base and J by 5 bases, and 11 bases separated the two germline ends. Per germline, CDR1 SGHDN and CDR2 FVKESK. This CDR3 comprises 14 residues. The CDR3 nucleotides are TGTGCCAGCAGCCAAGGACCCGGAGGTTATGGCTACACCTTC. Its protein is CASSQGPGGYGYTF.